Listed below are T cell receptor beta chains from one sample, sequenced in a study of cytomegalovirus exposure and HLA in healthy donors. Measured with immunoSEQ multiplex PCR; TCRdb has only the in-frame clones, and not every one. This sample yields about 150,000 clones, of which around 65% are seen a single time; approximately 2.9% belongs to the top ten. Material: PBMCs. The receptors were sampled from a woman between 25 and 40 years old in good health and CMV-seropositive. The CDR3 runs from the conserved cysteine through the conserved F or W. Fields, in order: V gene, clone size, D gene, J gene, CDR3 protein, CDR3 DNA. A D gene is named only where the DNA matches it firmly. Size values are once, few and many counts, or a class for expanded clones, and some rows have none.

V gene: TRBV27; clone size: .; D gene: TRBD2; J gene: TRBJ2-3; CDR3 protein: CASSLSSGSRPDTQYF; CDR3 DNA: TGTGCCAGCAGTTTATCTAGCGGGAGTCGTCCAGATACGCAGTATTTT
V gene: TRBV11-2; clone size: .; D gene: TRBD1; J gene: TRBJ2-7; CDR3 protein: CASSHGTGFRGYEQYF; CDR3 DNA: TGTGCCAGCAGCCACGGGACAGGGTTCAGAGGCTACGAGCAGTACTTC
V gene: TRBV5-1; clone size: once; D gene: .; J gene: TRBJ2-5; CDR3 protein: CASSLWGLVETQYF; CDR3 DNA: TGCGCCAGCAGCTTGTGGGGACTGGTAGAGACCCAGTACTTC
V gene: TRBV13; clone size: few; D gene: TRBD1; J gene: TRBJ1-1; CDR3 protein: CASSLFLLQGGNTEAFF; CDR3 DNA: TGTGCCAGCAGCCTATTCCTCTTGCAGGGGGGGAACACTGAAGCTTTCTTT
V gene: TRBV19; clone size: .; D gene: TRBD1; J gene: TRBJ1-2; CDR3 protein: CASRTGGAGYTF; CDR3 DNA: TGTGCCAGTAGGACAGGGGGCGCCGGCTACACCTTC
V gene: TRBV5-1; clone size: .; D gene: .; J gene: TRBJ1-2; CDR3 protein: CASSLTGHGEGYTF; CDR3 DNA: TGCGCCAGCAGCTTGACAGGGCACGGGGAAGGCTACACCTTC
V gene: TRBV6-1; clone size: .; D gene: TRBD1; J gene: TRBJ2-3; CDR3 protein: CASSDGRGTDTQYF; CDR3 DNA: TGTGCCAGCAGTGACGGCAGGGGGACAGATACGCAGTATTTT
V gene: TRBV5-1; clone size: .; D gene: .; J gene: TRBJ2-7; CDR3 protein: CASSSVISYEQYF; CDR3 DNA: TGCGCCAGCAGCTCCGTTATCTCCTACGAGCAGTACTTC
V gene: TRBV5-1; clone size: once; D gene: .; J gene: TRBJ1-1; CDR3 protein: CASSLGGGRLRNTEAFF; CDR3 DNA: TGCGCCAGCAGCTTGGGAGGAGGGAGGTTAAGGAACACTGAAGCTTTCTTT
V gene: TRBV18; clone size: .; D gene: .; J gene: TRBJ1-3; CDR3 protein: CASSLDRSSGNTIYF; CDR3 DNA: TGTGCCAGCTCACTTGACAGGAGCTCTGGAAACACCATATATTTT
V gene: TRBV5-1; clone size: .; D gene: TRBD1; J gene: TRBJ1-2; CDR3 protein: CASSSDRGDGYTF; CDR3 DNA: TGCGCCAGCAGTTCAGACAGGGGAGATGGCTACACCTTC
V gene: TRBV6-4; clone size: .; D gene: TRBD2; J gene: TRBJ2-1; CDR3 protein: CASSDYRGGRHEQFF; CDR3 DNA: TGTGCCAGCAGTGACTATCGGGGGGGGCGGCATGAGCAGTTCTTC
V gene: TRBV15; clone size: .; D gene: .; J gene: TRBJ2-3; CDR3 protein: CATSRDLSTQYF; CDR3 DNA: TGTGCCACCAGCAGAGATCTCTCGACGCAGTATTTT
V gene: TRBV27; clone size: .; D gene: .; J gene: TRBJ1-2; CDR3 protein: CASRVGGTGGYTF; CDR3 DNA: TGTGCCAGCAGGGTGGGAGGGACGGGAGGCTACACCTTC
V gene: TRBV7-6; clone size: .; D gene: .; J gene: TRBJ2-1; CDR3 protein: CASSSGTPSAYNEQFF; CDR3 DNA: TGTGCCAGCAGCTCCGGGACTCCAAGCGCGTACAATGAGCAGTTCTTC
V gene: TRBV19; clone size: .; D gene: TRBD2; J gene: TRBJ2-7; CDR3 protein: CASSLSAGGAYGVQYF; CDR3 DNA: TGTGCCAGTAGCCTCTCCGCCGGGGGGGCATACGGAGTGCAGTACTTC
V gene: TRBV7-8; clone size: few; D gene: .; J gene: TRBJ2-6; CDR3 protein: CASSLTGGANVLTF; CDR3 DNA: TGTGCCAGCAGCCTAACCGGTGGGGCCAACGTCCTGACTTTC
V gene: TRBV4-1; clone size: .; D gene: TRBD2; J gene: TRBJ2-3; CDR3 protein: CASSQVPRGAGGAYTQYF; CDR3 DNA: TGCGCCAGCAGCCAAGTGCCCAGGGGAGCGGGGGGGGCTTATACGCAGTATTTT
V gene: TRBV6-4; clone size: .; D gene: TRBD1; J gene: TRBJ1-5; CDR3 protein: CASSPFPGQGQPQHF; CDR3 DNA: TGTGCCAGCAGTCCCTTTCCCGGACAGGGACAGCCCCAGCATTTT
V gene: TRBV9; clone size: once; D gene: .; J gene: TRBJ2-1; CDR3 protein: CASSGALATAYNEQFF; CDR3 DNA: TGTGCCAGCAGCGGGGCTCTAGCCACAGCTTACAATGAGCAGTTCTTC
V gene: TRBV2; clone size: .; D gene: TRBD2; J gene: TRBJ2-3; CDR3 protein: CASSATSATDTQYF; CDR3 DNA: TGTGCCAGCAGTGCTACTAGCGCCACAGATACGCAGTATTTT
V gene: TRBV5-6; clone size: few; D gene: TRBD1; J gene: TRBJ1-5; CDR3 protein: CASSSTGGVYQPQHF; CDR3 DNA: TGTGCCAGCAGCTCGACAGGGGGCGTTTATCAGCCCCAGCATTTT
V gene: TRBV5-1; clone size: .; D gene: TRBD2; J gene: TRBJ2-2; CDR3 protein: CASGLAGGGVTGELFF; CDR3 DNA: TGCGCCAGCGGATTAGCGGGAGGTGGTGTCACCGGGGAGCTGTTTTTT
V gene: TRBV10-3; clone size: .; D gene: .; J gene: TRBJ2-1; CDR3 protein: CAISGGGSEQFF; CDR3 DNA: TGTGCCATCAGTGGAGGAGGGAGTGAGCAGTTCTTC
V gene: TRBV5-1; clone size: few; D gene: .; J gene: TRBJ1-3; CDR3 protein: CASSRGEKGNTIYF; CDR3 DNA: TGCGCCAGCAGCCGGGGGGAAAAGGGAAACACCATATATTTT
V gene: TRBV25-1; clone size: .; D gene: .; J gene: TRBJ1-4; CDR3 protein: CASKANSGNEKLFF; CDR3 DNA: TGTGCCAGCAAAGCGAACAGCGGTAATGAAAAACTGTTTTTT
V gene: TRBV29-1; clone size: .; D gene: .; J gene: TRBJ1-1; CDR3 protein: CSVVAGEMNTEAFF; CDR3 DNA: TGCAGCGTTGTTGCAGGGGAGATGAACACTGAAGCTTTCTTT
V gene: TRBV2; clone size: .; D gene: TRBD1; J gene: TRBJ2-7; CDR3 protein: CASRGVKGQLYEQYF; CDR3 DNA: TGTGCCAGCCGTGGGGTAAAGGGACAGCTTTACGAGCAGTACTTC
V gene: TRBV30; clone size: .; D gene: TRBD1; J gene: TRBJ1-1; CDR3 protein: CAWRGQLISEAFF; CDR3 DNA: TGTGCCTGGAGGGGACAGCTGATTTCTGAAGCTTTCTTT
V gene: TRBV7-3; clone size: .; D gene: TRBD1; J gene: TRBJ2-1; CDR3 protein: CASSLRRQGDEQFF; CDR3 DNA: TGTGCCAGCAGCCTTCGAAGACAGGGTGATGAGCAGTTCTTC
V gene: TRBV21-1; clone size: .; D gene: .; J gene: TRBJ1-1; CDR3 protein: CASSSGAFF; CDR3 DNA: TGTGCCAGCAGCTCAGGAGCTTTCTTT
V gene: TRBV6-1; clone size: few; D gene: TRBD2; J gene: TRBJ2-1; CDR3 protein: CASKTSGIMGGQFF; CDR3 DNA: TGTGCCAGTAAGACTAGCGGGATAATGGGTGGGCAGTTCTTC
V gene: TRBV28; clone size: .; D gene: .; J gene: TRBJ2-3; CDR3 protein: CASSPPHVGGAAGQYF; CDR3 DNA: TGTGCCAGCAGTCCCCCTCACGTGGGGGGAGCTGCGGGGCAGTATTTT
V gene: TRBV2; clone size: .; D gene: TRBD2; J gene: TRBJ2-2; CDR3 protein: CASCAGGNTGELFF; CDR3 DNA: TGTGCCAGCTGCGCGGGGGGGAACACCGGGGAGCTGTTTTTT